Below are 5 T cell receptor beta chains sequenced from a single sample in a study of T cells expressing NK-cell markers. From the 5' RACE reads, TCRdb lists one entry per CDR3 protein and no DNA. The table lists almost 450,000 distinct CDR3 sequences. Sequenced material: blood T cells: a sorted CD56 or NKG2C T cell subset, CD4+ or CD8+ T cells, or bulk PBMC T cells (not recorded which). The receptors stem from a woman aged 18 to 69 in good health.

The V gene is TRBV12-3 or TRBV12-4, the J gene TRBJ2-7; no DNA is available, so the TRBD1 call from TCRdb remains unchecked. This CDR3 region has 12 residues. CDR3 in amino acids: CASSLATGEQYF.

The genes are TRBV29-1 and TRBJ2-7; TCRdb's assignment of TRBD2 cannot be checked, as there is no DNA. The CDR3 sequence is 12 residues long. CDR1 SQVTM and CDR2 ANQGSEA come from the germline V gene. CDR3 loop: CSVLAGNYEQYF.

The V and J genes are TRBV20-1 and TRBJ1-1. CDR3 length: 13 residues. Germline CDR1 is DFQATT and CDR2 is SNEGSKA (reference sequence). The CDR3 here is CSARRKENTEAFF.

The V and J genes are TRBV7-3 and TRBJ2-1. The germline V gene encodes CDR1 SGHTA and CDR2 FQGTGA. The CDR3 length is 12 residues. CDR3 in amino acids: CASSPYKKEQFF. Looking up the rest from reference TRBV7-3 and TRBJ2-1 gives the full variable domain: GAGVSQTPSNKVTEKGKYVELRCDPISGHTALYWYRQSLGQGPEFLIYFQGTGAADDSGLPNDRFFAVRPEGSVSTLKIQRTERGDSAVYLCASSPYKKEQFFGPGTRLTVL.

The rearrangement joins TRBV5-5 to TRBJ2-5; TCRdb's D call of TRBD1 is untestable without DNA. Germline loops: CDR1 SGHKS, CDR2 YYEKEE (reference sequence). The CDR3 length is 16 residues. CDR3 amino acids: CASSLVWTGVQETQYF.